This is a list of T cell receptor beta chains from one sample in a study of CD8+ T cells in alopecia areata. TCRdb's copy holds only in-frame clones and misses some; the assay was immunoSEQ multiplex PCR. Found here are approximately 45,000 clones, about three fifths of them singletons; the top ten hold 20% to 25%. This specimen consisted of CD8+ T cells sorted from blood, obtained at week 4, from a patient treated with tofacitinib. Every receptor here comes from a human donor with alopecia areata. Both conserved end residues are part of each CDR3. D genes are given only for firm matches. Some rows mark clone size as missing; the rest say once, few, many or name a class of expanded clone.

cdr3_aa	cdr3_nt	v_call	d_call	clone_size	j_call
CASGAGGPNTGELFF	TGTGCCAGCGGGGCAGGGGGCCCCAACACCGGGGAGCTGTTTTTT	TRBV7-6	TRBD1	-	TRBJ2-2
CASSLGGGETQYF	TGTGCCAGCAGCTTGGGGGGAGGGGAGACCCAGTACTTC	TRBV7-3	TRBD2	few	TRBJ2-5
CSVYRTKRDGYTF	TGCAGCGTGTACAGGACCAAGAGGGATGGCTACACCTTC	TRBV29-1	-	-	TRBJ1-2
CASSYSVRADTQYF	TGTGCCAGCAGTTACTCGGTGCGCGCAGATACGCAGTATTTT	TRBV6-5	-	-	TRBJ2-3
CSVEKEGSYEQYF	TGCAGCGTTGAGAAGGAGGGGTCCTACGAGCAGTACTTC	TRBV29-1	-	few	TRBJ2-7
CASSFRDGITDTQYF	TGTGCCAGCAGCTTCCGGGACGGAATCACAGATACGCAGTATTTT	TRBV7-9	-	-	TRBJ2-3
CAWTDNYGYTF	TGTGCCTGGACAGATAACTATGGCTACACCTTC	TRBV30	-	once	TRBJ1-2
CACPKNGDYGYTF	TGTGCCTGCCCAAAGAACGGGGATTATGGCTACACCTTC	TRBV30	-	-	TRBJ1-2
CAWNLGQGDFGELFF	TGTGCCTGGAACCTTGGACAGGGGGATTTCGGGGAGCTGTTTTTT	TRBV30	TRBD1	-	TRBJ2-2
CASSQDAGTGELFF	TGCGCCAGCAGCCAAGATGCGGGCACCGGGGAGCTGTTTTTT	TRBV4-3	-	-	TRBJ2-2
CASSQGIEGASYEQYF	TGCGCCAGCAGCCAAGGGATTGAGGGGGCGAGTTACGAGCAGTACTTC	TRBV4-3	TRBD1	few	TRBJ2-7
CSTTGGKGSGETQYF	TGCAGCACTACAGGGGGCAAGGGGTCCGGGGAGACCCAGTACTTC	TRBV29-1	TRBD1	-	TRBJ2-5
CASSQGRGAEAFF	TGCGCCAGCAGCCAAGGGAGGGGGGCTGAAGCTTTCTTT	TRBV4-3	-	-	TRBJ1-1
CASSPGQRHNEQFF	TGTGCCAGCAGTCCGGGACAGCGCCACAATGAGCAGTTCTTC	TRBV7-8	TRBD1	-	TRBJ2-1
CASTPGGSSNEQFF	TGTGCCAGCACCCCGGGGGGGTCTAGCAATGAGCAGTTCTTC	TRBV7-3	TRBD2	few	TRBJ2-1
CASSFRQGGRAYEQYF	TGTGCCAGCAGTTTTCGACAGGGAGGGCGGGCCTACGAGCAGTACTTC	TRBV27	-	-	TRBJ2-7
CASSLVGSLEQFF	TGTGCCAGCAGCTTAGTGGGTAGCTTGGAGCAGTTCTTC	TRBV7-9	-	-	TRBJ2-1
CSAGNEQFF	TGCAGCGCTGGGAATGAGCAGTTCTTC	TRBV29-1	-	few	TRBJ2-1
CASSRNTEAFF	TGTGCCAGTAGTAGAAACACTGAAGCTTTCTTT	TRBV19	-	few	TRBJ1-1
CAWSFPGSGVTEAFF	TGTGCCTGGAGTTTCCCCGGGTCAGGGGTGACTGAAGCTTTCTTT	TRBV30	-	-	TRBJ1-1